This TCR beta chain comes out of a study of blood T cell repertoires in COVID-19. Across the whole study: T cells, B-cell-depleted T cells, or PBMCs provided the cDNA or gDNA that served as material.

Profiled with immunoSEQ multiplex PCR; TCRdb holds only in-frame clones, not every one. The sample has around 180,000 clones; roughly 79% are singletons. CDR1 and CDR2 from the germline V gene are SGHRS and YFSETQ. This CDR3 has 13 residues. Trimming cost V 7 bases and J 1 base; bases outside gene matches: 3. Seattle patients were enrolled while actively infected and followed longitudinally. J is TRBJ1-1 and V is TRBV5-1; 8 positions match TRBD1. The TCR sequence derives from a woman older than 75 with COVID-19, enrolled during active disease. The sample was peripheral blood. Here the CDR3 reads CASRQGPNTEAFF. DNA for the CDR3: TGCGCCAGCCGACAGGGGCCGAACACTGAAGCTTTCTTT. Filled out from reference TRBV5-1 and TRBJ1-1, the complete variable domain reads KAGVTQTPRYLIKTRGQQVTLSCSPISGHRSVSWYQQTPGQGLQFLFEYFSETQRNKGNFPGRFSGRQFSNSRSEMNVSTLELGDSALYLCASRQGPNTEAFFGQGTRLTVV.